Sequencing of this TCR beta chain was carried out in a study of CD8+ T cells in alopecia areata. Sequencing relied on a cDNA template that was reverse transcribed from extracted RNA. Clones were read by immunoSEQ multiplex PCR, and TCRdb kept only the in-frame ones, dropping some. The table records roughly 150,000 clones, 55% of them present only once. Starting from PBMCs, sorting isolated CD4+ and CD8+ T cells. Study results and caveats: More clonal than normal scalp was lesional scalp, particularly alopecia totalis/universalis. Possibly as an HLA-related effect, TCR sharing across patients appeared less clear than in mice. There were also resident alphabeta T cells of normal skin sequenced in scalp samples.

Notes on this clone: Its antigen is unidentified. One end of the junction varies from germline; a read error may be responsible.

This CDR3 contains 13 residues. Per germline, CDR1 SQVTM and CDR2 ANQGSEA. This chain connects TRBV29-1 to TRBJ1-2; tentative D call: TRBD1 (6 bases). This TCR derives from a human donor in good health. Sample: CD4+ T cells sorted from blood. The CDR3 here is CSVEVGQGRGSPF. The CDR3 coding sequence is TGCAGCGTTGAAGTGGGCCAGGGGAGAGGTTCACCCTTC.